The 17 T cell receptor beta chains below all came from one sample that was sequenced in a study of beta chain features in type 1 diabetes. Of the isolated RNA, all was reverse transcribed, and so the sequenced material was expressed TCRB transcripts. Sequencing was performed with immunoSEQ multiplex PCR; in TCRdb, only in-frame clones are kept and a portion is missing. The sample holds about 160,000 clones, 9% to 10% seen once. The source material was central memory CD4+ T cells from blood. These receptors originate from a woman aged 18-30 years in good health.

The table lists this clone with a few counts. The CDR3 DNA reads as TGTGCCAGCAGCTTAAACCGACTAGCGGGAGGGCTTGATACGCAGTATTTT. Its protein product is CASSLNRLAGGLDTQYF. The chain employs TRBV7-9 and TRBJ2-3; 14 bases are shared with TRBD2. The germline CDR1 and CDR2 sequences are SEHNR and FQNEAQ (reference sequence). V trimming: 2 bases; J trimming: 6 bases; junction bases outside the gene matches: 7. This CDR3 has 17 amino acids.

The rearrangement joins TRBV6-5 to TRBJ2-7, with 7 bases aligning to TRBD1. The CDR3 has 15 amino acids. The ends lost 5 bases at V and 3 bases at J; junction bases unmatched: 10. In germline, CDR1 is MNHEY, CDR2 SVGAGI. CDR3 residues: CASSRNRDSLYEQYF. DNA of the CDR3: TGTGCCAGCAGTCGAAACCGGGACAGTCTCTACGAGCAGTACTTC.

This clone was seen a handful of times. The chain is built from TRBV2 and TRBJ1-1; D unresolved. Germline CDR1 reads SNHLY; CDR2 reads FYNNEI. Trimming took 6 bases from V and 1 from J, leaving 15 bases between them. There are 15 residues in the CDR3. The CDR3 DNA is TGTGCCAGCAGGGAGAGGCCGCGGGGGAACACTGAAGCTTTCTTT. Translation: CASRERPRGNTEAFF.

This clone has more than one count but fewer than ten. This chain links TRBV30 with TRBJ2-7; D remains unclear. The CDR3 sequence is 14 residues long. Germline CDR1 and CDR2: GTSNPN and SVGIG (reference sequence). The germline V and J ends were trimmed by 3 bases and 2 bases, with 14 bases remaining between them. CDR3 DNA sequence: TGTGCCTGGAGATCACCGGGTCCAACCTACGAGCAGTACTTC. Translation: CAWRSPGPTYEQYF.

This clone was counted between two and nine times. This sequence joins TRBV5-4 and TRBJ1-2; D gene uncertain. Per germline, CDR1 SGHNT and CDR2 YYREEE (reference sequence). The ends were cut back, 7 bases at V and 4 bases at J, with 14 bases in the middle. This CDR3 is 13 amino acids long. Here the CDR3 DNA reads TGTGCCAGCCTCACCGAGGGTGGCTATGGCTACACCTTC. It encodes CASLTEGGYGYTF.

This chain uses TRBV6-5 with TRBJ2-7; D might be TRBD1 (6 bases). There are 12 residues in the CDR3. Germline CDR1 reads MNHEY; CDR2 reads SVGAGI. Trimming left V 6 bases short and J 7 bases short, with 13 bases between. The CDR3 DNA reads TGTGCCAGCAGCTTTCAGGGGATTGAGCAGTACTTC. Translating gives CASSFQGIEQYF.

In this sample, this clone turned up a few times. The chain couples TRBV10-3 to TRBJ1-1, with D hard to call. Germline lookup yields CDR1 ENHRY and CDR2 SYGVKD. V was clipped by 2 bases and J by 4 bases, with 14 bases between them. The length of the CDR3 is 15 residues. CDR3 residues: CAISEGGPEGTEAFF. CDR3 DNA: TGTGCCATCAGTGAGGGAGGCCCAGAAGGCACTGAAGCTTTCTTT.

The rearrangement joins TRBV5-1 to TRBJ2-1, with 8 bases aligning to TRBD2. Unmatched junction bases numbered 10, after V lost 2 bases and J lost 0 bases. Germline assignment: CDR1 SGHRS and CDR2 YFSETQ. CDR3 length: 18 residues. CDR3 protein: CASSLLPSGSSSYNEQFF. The CDR3 DNA sequence: TGCGCCAGCAGCTTACTTCCTAGCGGGTCGAGCTCCTACAATGAGCAGTTCTTC. Filled out from reference TRBV5-1 and TRBJ2-1, the complete variable domain reads KAGVTQTPRYLIKTRGQQVTLSCSPISGHRSVSWYQQTPGQGLQFLFEYFSETQRNKGNFPGRFSGRQFSNSRSEMNVSTLELGDSALYLCASSLLPSGSSSYNEQFFGPGTRLTVL.

This chain uses TRBV9 with TRBJ2-4; 9 bases map to TRBD2. In germline, CDR1 is SGDLS, CDR2 YYNGEE. The CDR3 consists of 14 residues. The J segment lost 7 bases and the V segment lost 3 bases, leaving 5 bases of the junction unmatched. CDR3: CASSARLADNIQYF. The CDR3 DNA follows: TGTGCCAGCAGCGCCCGACTAGCGGACAACATTCAGTACTTC.

The chain is built from TRBV5-1 and TRBJ1-5, with D perhaps matching TRBD1 (6 bases). Germline-derived CDR1 and CDR2 are SGHRS and YFSETQ. This CDR3 is built from 15 residues. Trimming left V 1 base short and J 4 bases short, with 12 bases between. In DNA form, the CDR3 reads TGCGCCAGCAGCTTGAGTGGGACACAGAATCAGCCCCAGCATTTT. It is translated as CASSLSGTQNQPQHF. Full variable domain (outside the CDR3, taken from reference TRBV5-1 and TRBJ1-5): KAGVTQTPRYLIKTRGQQVTLSCSPISGHRSVSWYQQTPGQGLQFLFEYFSETQRNKGNFPGRFSGRQFSNSRSEMNVSTLELGDSALYLCASSLSGTQNQPQHFGDGTRLSIL.

This clone was seen ten or more times. CDR3 bases: TGCGCCAGCAGCCAAGATCTATCAGGGGTAACTGAAAAACTGTTTTTT. Encoded protein: CASSQDLSGVTEKLFF. The chain carries TRBV4-3 and TRBJ1-4, with D possibly being TRBD1 (6 bases). The CDR3 sequence is 16 residues long. Deletions cut 0 bases from V and 7 bases from J, with 15 bases between. Looked up from germline, CDR1 is LGHNA and CDR2 is YSLEER.

This clone was observed a handful of times. The chain has TRBV10-3 and TRBJ2-7, with 8 bases matching TRBD1. The CDR3 extends over 15 amino acids. In germline, CDR1 is ENHRY, CDR2 SYGVKD. J was trimmed by 0 bases and V by 6 bases; bases with no gene match: 7. CDR3 nucleotide sequence: TGTGCCATCAGAGCCGGGACAGGAGGCTCCTACGAGCAGTACTTC. This gives the protein CAIRAGTGGSYEQYF.

The CDR3 region is CASHSGGEQYF. CDR3 DNA: TGTGCCAGCCATAGCGGGGGGGAGCAGTACTTC. J is TRBJ2-7 and V is TRBV2; TRBD2 matches at 10 bases. With V trimmed by 8 bases and J by 7 bases, 2 bases remained unmatched. Germline V gene lookup returns CDR1 SNHLY and CDR2 FYNNEI. The CDR3 has 11 amino acids.

This clone was seen a handful of times. The chain has TRBV6-6 and TRBJ2-7; a weak D match, TRBD1 (6 bases). This CDR3 is 13 amino acids long. The V end lost 2 bases, the J end lost 3 bases, and 8 bases lay between the germline ends. Germline values: CDR1 MNHNY, CDR2 SVGAGI (reference sequence). CDR3 loop: CASSYDRSYEQYF. CDR3 nucleotides: TGTGCCAGCAGTTACGACAGGAGCTACGAGCAGTACTTC.

Comment on this clone: This same CDR3 is encoded by further DNA sequences in the sample. V usage is TRBV6-1 and J usage is TRBJ2-5; D uncertain. This CDR3 has 13 amino acids. Between the trimmed V and J ends, which lost 2 bases and 2 bases, there was a span of 6 bases. CDR1 is MNHNS, CDR2 SASEGT, per germline. CDR3 protein: CASSERQQETQYF. CDR3 sequence (DNA): TGTGCCAGCAGTGAACGTCAGCAAGAGACCCAGTACTTC.

V usage is TRBV7-8 and J usage is TRBJ1-1; TRBD1 matches 8 bases. The CDR3 contains 14 residues. Looked up from germline, CDR1 is SGHVS and CDR2 is FQNEAQ. With 8 bases clipped from V and 5 bases from J, the junction kept 10 bases outside the gene matches. The CDR3: CASGPQGAETEAFF. Written as DNA, the CDR3 is TGTGCCAGCGGTCCCCAGGGGGCCGAGACTGAAGCTTTCTTT.

This chain links TRBV5-6 with TRBJ2-5, with D possibly matching TRBD1 (6 bases). V lost 2 bases, J lost 1 base, and 12 bases lay in between. This CDR3 contains 15 residues. The germline gives CDR1 SGHDT, CDR2 YYEEEE. The CDR3 loop is CASSFYLQGQETQYF. Here the CDR3 DNA reads TGTGCCAGCAGCTTCTATTTACAGGGCCAAGAGACCCAGTACTTC.